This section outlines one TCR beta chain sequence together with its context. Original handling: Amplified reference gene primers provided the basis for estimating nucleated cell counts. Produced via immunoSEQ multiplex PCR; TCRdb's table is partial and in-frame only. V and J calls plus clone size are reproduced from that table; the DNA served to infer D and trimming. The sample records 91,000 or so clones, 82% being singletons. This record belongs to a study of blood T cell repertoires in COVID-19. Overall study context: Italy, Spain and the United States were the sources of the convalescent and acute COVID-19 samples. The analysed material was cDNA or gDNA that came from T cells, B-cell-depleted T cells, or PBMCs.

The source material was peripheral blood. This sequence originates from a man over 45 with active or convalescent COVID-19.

CDR3 sequence: CASSEDSLRDTQYF. DNA for the CDR3: TGTGCCAGCAGTGAGGACTCCCTCAGGGATACGCAGTATTTT. J is TRBJ2-3 and V is TRBV6-1, with D perhaps TRBD2 (5 bases). Germline V gene lookup returns CDR1 MNHNS and CDR2 SASEGT. CDR3 length: 14 residues. V lost 3 bases and J 6 bases, leaving 13 bases between the germline ends.